This entry lists 20 T cell receptor beta chains sequenced from one sample in a study of cytomegalovirus exposure and HLA in healthy donors. Primers: 60 Vbeta forward and 13 Jbeta reverse. This table comes from immunoSEQ multiplex PCR, and its TCRdb copy is limited to in-frame clones, with some not included. The table records some 84,000 clones, 60% to 85% of them present only once. Sequenced: PBMCs. Every receptor here comes from a boy between 10 and 17 years old in good health and CMV-seronegative.

This sequence joins TRBV27 and TRBJ1-1; D is undetermined. The CDR3 spans 14 residues. CDR1 is MNHEY, CDR2 SMNVEV, per germline (reference sequence). Trimming took off 6 bases at V and 6 bases at J, with 17 bases between the two ends. In DNA, the CDR3 is TGTGCCAGCAGCTTGGCCGGAGGGTCCCCTGAAGCTTTCTTT. This encodes CASSLAGGSPEAFF.

The chain is built from TRBV7-2 and TRBJ1-1; possible D gene TRBD1, 6 bases. V dropped 4 bases and J dropped 2 bases, with 14 bases sitting between them. Germline V lookup: CDR1 SGHTA, CDR2 FQGNSA. This CDR3 is built from 15 residues. CDR3 DNA sequence: TGTGCCAGCAGCTCCTCGGGGACACTCAACACTGAAGCTTTCTTT. It specifies CASSSSGTLNTEAFF.

The V gene is TRBV7-9, the J gene TRBJ2-7, with 9 bases aligning to TRBD1. Germline V gene data show CDR1 as SEHNR and CDR2 as FQNEAQ (reference sequence). This CDR3 has 14 amino acids. V lost 4 bases, J lost 0 bases, and 1 base stayed unmatched. CDR3 sequence (DNA): TGTGCCAGCAGCTCGACAGGGGGCTCCTACGAGCAGTACTTC. This encodes CASSSTGGSYEQYF.

V gene TRBV4-1 combines with J gene TRBJ1-6; D might be TRBD1 (5 bases). The V gene lost 5 bases and the J gene lost 6 bases, with 17 bases spanning the gap. This CDR3 comprises 16 residues. In germline, CDR1 is MGHRA, CDR2 YSYEKL. The CDR3 here is CASSETGTGVNSPLHF. In DNA, the CDR3 is TGCGCCAGCAGCGAAACCGGGACGGGGGTTAATTCACCCCTCCACTTT.

V is TRBV6-5 and J is TRBJ1-2, with 7 bases matching TRBD1. Germline V CDR1 and CDR2: MNHEY, SVGAGI. V gave up 5 bases and J gave up 8 bases; unmatched junction bases: 5. This CDR3 spans 12 amino acids. DNA for the CDR3: TGTGCCAGCAGTCCGACAGGGAACGGCTACACCTTC. Protein: CASSPTGNGYTF.

The chain is built from TRBV6-4 and TRBJ1-2, with D uncertain. This CDR3 contains 15 residues. V lost 0 bases, J lost 4 bases, and 12 bases lay in between. Looked up from germline, CDR1 is MRHNA and CDR2 is SNTAGT. CDR3 in DNA: TGTGCCAGCAGTGACTCCTCCGACGGGATCTATGGCTACACCTTC. This encodes CASSDSSDGIYGYTF.

The genes are TRBV7-2 and TRBJ1-5, with a tentative D call TRBD1 (5 bases). The CDR3 is made up of 14 amino acids. Germline CDR1 and CDR2: SGHTA and FQGNSA. The V end was cut by 6 bases, the J end by 3 bases, with 12 bases between. CDR3 protein: CASRPGLTNQPQHF. The DNA of the CDR3 is TGTGCCAGCAGGCCGGGACTGACCAATCAGCCCCAGCATTTT. Drawing the rest from reference TRBV7-2 and TRBJ1-5, the complete variable domain is GAGVSQSPSNKVTEKGKDVELRCDPISGHTALYWYRQSLGQGLEFLIYFQGNSAPDKSGLPSDRFSAERTGGSVSTLTIQRTQQEDSAVYLCASRPGLTNQPQHFGDGTRLSIL.

The genes are TRBV7-8 and TRBJ1-6; no definite D call. This CDR3 is built from 14 residues. Germline V gene sequence: CDR1 SGHVS, CDR2 FQNEAQ. Trimming cost V 5 bases and J 5 bases, with 10 bases left between them. The CDR3 sequence is CASSPIENNSPLHF. CDR3 nucleotide sequence: TGTGCCAGCAGCCCCATAGAAAATAATTCACCCCTCCACTTT.

The chain recombines TRBV29-1 with TRBJ1-3, with 7 bases matching TRBD1. Germline V gene lookup returns CDR1 SQVTM and CDR2 ANQGSEA. The CDR3 length is 13 residues. With 6 bases clipped from V and 2 bases from J, the junction kept 4 bases outside the gene matches. The CDR3 reads CSVDRAPGNTIYF. The CDR3 coding sequence is TGCAGCGTAGACAGGGCTCCTGGAAACACCATATATTTT.

V usage is TRBV7-9 and J usage is TRBJ1-1; D is unclear. V shed 5 bases and J shed 4 bases, with 17 bases lying between them. The CDR3 has 15 amino acids. Per the germline V gene, CDR1 is SEHNR and CDR2 is FQNEAQ (reference sequence). The CDR3 protein is CASSPALPSGTEAFF. In DNA, the CDR3 is TGTGCCAGCAGCCCCGCCCTACCATCCGGCACTGAAGCTTTCTTT.

The chain carries TRBV7-9 and TRBJ2-7; D perhaps matches TRBD2 (7 bases). The V gene's germline CDR1 is SEHNR and CDR2 FQNEAQ (reference sequence). The CDR3 loop spans 14 amino acids. Trimming pared 0 bases from V and 8 bases from J, leaving 14 bases between. The CDR3 is CASSLAGGEPKQYF. CDR3 nucleotide sequence: TGTGCCAGCAGCTTAGCAGGGGGGGAGCCAAAGCAGTACTTC.

This clone was counted between two and nine times. V and J are TRBV4-1 and TRBJ1-6; TRBD1 agrees at 8 bases. J gave up 14 bases and V 4 bases, and 13 bases lay outside the gene matches. There are 15 residues in the CDR3. From germline, CDR1 is MGHRA and CDR2 YSYEKL. The CDR3 DNA is TGCGCCAGCAGCCTCCAGTGGGCAGGGGGCCTATCCCTCCACTTT. It specifies CASSLQWAGGLSLHF.

The J gene is TRBJ2-5, the V gene TRBV6-5; maybe TRBD2 (6 bases). CDR1 MNHEY and CDR2 SVGAGI come from the germline V gene. The CDR3 has 14 amino acids. Trimming stripped 8 bases from V and 4 bases from J, with 17 bases between. The CDR3 loop reads CASQTQREVETQYF. Written as DNA, the CDR3 is TGTGCCAGCCAGACCCAAAGGGAGGTAGAGACCCAGTACTTC.

This clone was recorded a few times. The rearrangement links TRBV30 to TRBJ1-1; D unresolved. This CDR3 spans 11 amino acids. CDR1 GTSNPN and CDR2 SVGIG come from the germline V gene (reference sequence). V lost 4 bases to trimming and J lost 6 bases, with 9 bases between them. The CDR3 sequence: CAWTRVSEAFF. DNA for the CDR3: TGTGCCTGGACCCGCGTCTCTGAAGCTTTCTTT.

The CDR3 loop is CSVAGGGDEKLFF. The CDR3 DNA is TGCAGCGTCGCGGGGGGGGGAGATGAAAAACTGTTTTTT. This chain links TRBV29-1 with TRBJ1-4; a possible D gene is TRBD1 (5 bases). The germline V gene encodes CDR1 SQVTM and CDR2 ANQGSEA. Trimming left V 6 bases short and J 6 bases short, with 14 bases between. The CDR3 consists of 13 residues.

This sequence joins TRBV11-3 and TRBJ2-3; TRBD2 might be the D (6 bases). V lost 3 bases and J 5 bases, leaving 18 bases between the germline ends. CDR1 is SGHNT, CDR2 YENEEA, per germline. The CDR3 has 16 amino acids. Here the CDR3 DNA reads TGTGCCAGCAGCTTGGGAGGTTCTGCTGCGGGAGATACGCAGTATTTT. Translated: CASSLGGSAAGDTQYF.

The chain carries TRBV25-1 and TRBJ1-5; D might be TRBD1 (6 bases). From germline, CDR1 is MGHDK and CDR2 SYGVNS. CDR3 length equals 14 residues. Trimming took 3 bases from V and 4 from J, leaving 10 bases between them. CDR3: CASSETGGNQPQHF. The CDR3 coding sequence is TGTGCCAGCAGTGAGACAGGTGGGAATCAGCCCCAGCATTTT.

On this clone: The identical CDR3 is also encoded by other nucleotide sequences in the sample. CDR3: CASSFRGGQPQHF. CDR3 coding DNA: TGTGCCAGCAGTTTCAGGGGCGGGCAGCCCCAGCATTTT. The chain joins TRBV27 to TRBJ1-5; D possibly corresponds to TRBD1 (6 bases). CDR1 and CDR2 (germline): MNHEY, SMNVEV (reference sequence). The V end was cut by 3 bases, the J end by 7 bases, with 10 bases between. CDR3 length equals 13 residues.

The table lists this clone with a few counts. CDR3 in amino acids: CASGSNRASNQPQHF. CDR3 coding DNA: TGTGCCAGCGGGTCAAACAGGGCAAGCAATCAGCCCCAGCATTTT. This sequence joins TRBV28 and TRBJ1-5; D is perhaps TRBD1 (6 bases). Trimming removed 8 bases at V and 1 base at J, with 15 bases between. Germline CDR1 is MDHEN and CDR2 is SYDVKM. This CDR3 spans 15 amino acids.

CDR3 nucleotide sequence: TGTGCCAGCAGCCGAGCGGGTGAGACCCAGTACTTC. It translates to CASSRAGETQYF. The chain couples TRBV7-2 to TRBJ2-5, with D possibly matching TRBD2 (6 bases). There are 12 residues in the CDR3. The germline V gene has CDR1 SGHTA and CDR2 FQGNSA. V was cut by 5 bases and J by 5 bases, with 9 bases left in between.